This T cell receptor beta chain was sequenced during a study of OX40 agonist ivuxolimab in advanced cancers. Overall study: Cohort: 82.7% men, mean age 60, aged about 20 to 80.

Germline CDR1 MNHEY, CDR2 SVGAGI. The CDR3 runs to 15 residues. Repertoires were generated with immunoSEQ multiplex PCR, while TCRdb's copy carries only in-frame clones and drops some. The table has 39,000 or so clones, around 89% seen once. About this clone itself: The germline gene is not matched at one end of the junction; a read error may be the cause.

V and J are TRBV6-5 and TRBJ2-5; D perhaps matches TRBD1 (8 bases). The sequenced sample was CD4+ or CD8+ T cells sorted from blood, obtained in a trial of the OX40 agonist ivuxolimab. The TCR originated in an adult with an advanced solid tumor such as melanoma, head and neck, liver or kidney cancer. The CDR3 DNA is TGTGCCAGCGGGGGGGACGGGACAGGCTCCAACGCCAGGCACTTC. Protein sequence: CASGGDGTGSNARHF.